The present T cell receptor beta chain was sequenced within a study of early T cells in non-severe SARS-CoV-2 infection. Study as a whole: Sequencing of unsorted whole blood was done on bulk RNA, leaving chains unpaired. Study conclusions and caveats: The matching step, a VDJdb search, favored anti-spike CD8 responses and missed private and CD4 specificities.

With regard to this clonotype: Its specificity is not known.

This CDR3 has 13 amino acids. With 5 bases clipped from V and 5 bases from J, the junction kept 4 bases outside the gene matches. CDR1 SGHKS and CDR2 YYEKEE come from the germline V gene (reference sequence). Individual cDNA molecules each received unique molecular identifiers attached to them. TCRdb reprocessed the 5' RACE reads with MiXCR, giving one entry per CDR3 protein. In the table there are approximately 42,000 distinct CDR3 sequences, around 5.7% of which are singletons. The material sequenced was whole blood. This clonotype was sampled from an adult who was a healthcare worker with PCR-confirmed SARS-CoV-2 infection or an uninfected control (not recorded which). The gene calls are TRBV5-5 and TRBJ2-7; 10 bases are a match to TRBD1. The CDR3 coding sequence is TGTGCCAGCAGATCCGGGACAGGGGACGAGCAGTACTTC. Translation: CASRSGTGDEQYF.